This T cell receptor beta chain is drawn from a study of control samples from healthy donors and cancer patients. In this sample, this clone turned up once. The CDR3 spans 17 residues. The V and J ends lost 5 bases and 0 bases, in that order; junction bases with no gene match: 10. Germline assignment: CDR1 LGHNT and CDR2 FRNRAP. Libraries were prepared by immunoSEQ multiplex PCR; TCRdb keeps only in-frame clonotypes and omits some of them. The data contain 120,000 to 150,000 clones, 94% of them singletons. This sequence originates from a man aged 35-49 years in good health. Sequencing was carried out using blood. The rearrangement joins TRBV12-5 to TRBJ1-3; TRBD1 matches 7 bases. The CDR3 protein is CASGPGQARSSGNTIYF. For the CDR3, the DNA is TGTGCTAGTGGTCCCGGACAGGCCCGTAGCTCTGGAAACACCATATATTTT.